The 19 T cell receptor beta chains listed next were all sequenced from one sample in a study of shared clonotypes between healthy human individuals. The table came from immunoSEQ multiplex PCR; TCRdb's copy has only in-frame clones and leaves some out. The data contain about 470,000 clones, 70% to 80% of them singletons. Source material: PBMCs. These receptors originate from a woman in her forties in good health. Some clones in this sample may be carry-over from other donors' samples.

This chain uses TRBV10-3 with TRBJ1-2; 9 bases fit TRBD1. Germline V lookup: CDR1 ENHRY, CDR2 SYGVKD. The CDR3 loop spans 14 amino acids. V shed 10 bases and J 7 bases; nucleotides not matched to a gene: 13. CDR3 residues: CATADGTGSFGYTF. CDR3 DNA sequence: TGTGCCACAGCCGACGGGACAGGGAGCTTTGGCTACACCTTC.

V and J are TRBV30 and TRBJ1-2; no definite D call. Germline V lookup: CDR1 GTSNPN, CDR2 SVGIG (reference sequence). Trimming took 4 bases from V and 2 from J, leaving 11 bases between them. The CDR3 spans 13 residues. For the CDR3, the DNA is TGTGCCTGGAACGAAGGACCGAACTATGGCTACACCTTC. As protein: CAWNEGPNYGYTF.

V gene TRBV5-5 combines with J gene TRBJ2-3; tentatively, D is TRBD1 or TRBD2 (5 bases each). The CDR3 loop spans 14 amino acids. V shed 6 bases and J shed 0 bases, with 11 bases lying between them. Germline V gene lookup returns CDR1 SGHKS and CDR2 YYEKEE (reference sequence). The CDR3 here is CASTRWGSTDTQYF. The CDR3 DNA is TGTGCCAGCACCCGGTGGGGGAGCACAGATACGCAGTATTTT.

This clone was detected once. This chain links TRBV5-1 with TRBJ2-7; 10 bases agree with TRBD1. The V gene end was trimmed by 5 bases and the J gene end by 7 bases; junction bases not matched to a gene: 15. Germline CDR1 SGHRS, CDR2 YFSETQ. The CDR3 is 16 residues long. Written as DNA, the CDR3 is TGCGCCAGCAGAAAAACCTCCGGGACAGGGGTGAAGGAGCAGTACTTC. Its translation is CASRKTSGTGVKEQYF.

The rearrangement joins TRBV29-1 to TRBJ2-1; 13 bases map to TRBD2. J gave up 3 bases and V 0 bases, and 2 bases lay outside the gene matches. CDR1 is SQVTM, CDR2 ANQGSEA, per germline. The CDR3 length is 16 residues. CDR3 DNA sequence: TGCAGCGTTGAAGATAGGACTAGCGGGAGCTACAATGAGCAGTTCTTC. Its translation is CSVEDRTSGSYNEQFF.

The chain joins TRBV10-3 to TRBJ2-2; D is perhaps TRBD2 (5 bases). The germline CDR1 and CDR2 sequences are ENHRY and SYGVKD. Trimming removed 6 bases at V and 5 bases at J, with 19 bases between. This CDR3 has 16 residues. As DNA, the CDR3 is TGTGCCATCAGCAGACTGCCTAATGGAGGTACCGGGGAGCTGTTTTTT. Translating it yields CAISRLPNGGTGELFF.

This clone has only a few counts. This chain uses TRBV19 with TRBJ1-5; D perhaps matches TRBD1 (6 bases). The length of the CDR3 is 13 residues. Germline V gene sequence: CDR1 LNHDA, CDR2 SQIVND (reference sequence). Trimming pared 3 bases from V and 7 bases from J, leaving 10 bases between. The CDR3 is CASSMEGDQPQHF. The CDR3 nucleotides are TGTGCCAGTAGTATGGAGGGGGACCAGCCCCAGCATTTT.

This clone has a handful of counts. The chain recombines TRBV6-5 with TRBJ1-2; possibly TRBD1 for D (6 bases). The germline V gene has CDR1 MNHEY and CDR2 SVGAGI. This CDR3 contains 16 residues. V shed 0 bases and J shed 0 bases, with 11 bases lying between them. The CDR3 is CASSYSPGAPNYGYTF. CDR3 nucleotides: TGTGCCAGCAGTTACTCGCCAGGGGCTCCTAACTATGGCTACACCTTC.

This clone appeared many times. This chain uses TRBV11-2 with TRBJ1-2; D may be TRBD1 (5 bases). Germline V gene sequence: CDR1 SGHAT, CDR2 FQNNGV. This CDR3 spans 18 amino acids. Deletions cut 4 bases from V and 0 bases from J, with 21 bases between. The chain's CDR3 is CASSSYRDPARANYGYTF. Here the CDR3 DNA reads TGTGCCAGCAGCTCCTACCGGGACCCGGCCCGGGCTAACTATGGCTACACCTTC.

This clone was observed a few times. This chain joins TRBV7-3 and TRBJ2-1, with 8 bases identical to TRBD2. Germline trimming cut 4 bases from V and 6 bases from J; bases unmatched to any gene: 5. Germline V CDR1 and CDR2: SGHTA, FQGTGA. The CDR3 extends over 14 amino acids. The CDR3 loop is CASSSGLEVNEQFF. DNA of the CDR3: TGTGCCAGCAGCTCGGGACTAGAGGTCAATGAGCAGTTCTTC.

The chain recombines TRBV9 with TRBJ2-1; 7 positions agree with TRBD1. After removal of 3 bases from V and 8 bases from J, the junction contained 8 bases not matched to a gene. Germline V gene sequence: CDR1 SGDLS, CDR2 YYNGEE. The CDR3 runs 14 residues. The CDR3 DNA is TGTGCCAGCAGCGCTCTGACAGGGCGGGATGAGCAGTTCTTC. Protein: CASSALTGRDEQFF.

The rearrangement joins TRBV5-7 to TRBJ2-1; D remains unclear. TRBV5-7 is an open reading frame whose function is uncertain. The CDR3 is 12 residues long. Trimming took 0 bases from V and 4 from J, leaving 2 bases between them. In nucleotides, the CDR3 is TGTGCCAGCAGCTTGGAATACAATGAGCAGTTCTTC. Translating it yields CASSLEYNEQFF.

This chain joins TRBV21-1 and TRBJ1-5. TRBV21-1 is reported as a pseudogene. The CDR3 has 18 amino acids. CDR3 nucleotide sequence: TGTGCCAGCAGCAAAGGTAGAGGGGGGAACTATAGCAATCAGCCCCAGCATTTT. This encodes CASSKGRGGNYSNQPQHF.

J is TRBJ2-2 and V is TRBV28; tentatively, D is TRBD1 (6 bases). Trimming took off 3 bases at V and 4 bases at J, with 12 bases between the two ends. The germline gives CDR1 MDHEN, CDR2 SYDVKM. The CDR3 runs 15 residues. In DNA form, the CDR3 reads TGTGCCAGCAGTTTCCGGGACAAGATCACCGGGGAGCTGTTTTTT. Residues: CASSFRDKITGELFF.

V usage is TRBV9 and J usage is TRBJ2-1, with a possible D match to TRBD2 (6 bases). V was shortened by 6 bases and J by 0 bases, with 16 bases between the two germline ends. In germline, CDR1 is SGDLS, CDR2 YYNGEE. CDR3 length: 16 residues. CDR3 amino acids: CASTLGGPSSYNEQFF. CDR3 nucleotide sequence: TGTGCCAGCACCCTCGGGGGTCCGAGCTCCTACAATGAGCAGTTCTTC.

The sample holds many counts of this clone. The CDR3 is CASSHQGLAVSYEQYF. The CDR3 nucleotides are TGCGCCAGCAGCCACCAAGGTCTAGCGGTATCTTACGAGCAGTACTTC. The chain uses TRBV4-1 and TRBJ2-7; TRBD2 matches at 7 bases. The length of the CDR3 is 16 residues. CDR1 MGHRA and CDR2 YSYEKL come from the germline V gene. The V gene end was trimmed by 3 bases and the J gene end by 4 bases; junction bases not matched to a gene: 12.

The CDR3, as DNA: TGTGCCAGCAGCTTTGACGGATACCGCACAGATACGCAGTATTTT. Amino acid sequence: CASSFDGYRTDTQYF. The chain combines TRBV5-6 with TRBJ2-3; no definite D call. This CDR3 is built from 15 residues. Trimming took 2 bases from V and 1 from J, leaving 11 bases between them. The germline gives CDR1 SGHDT, CDR2 YYEEEE.

The chain recombines TRBV7-9 with TRBJ2-5, with D possibly matching TRBD2 (6 bases). The J call is doubtful: the DNA matches TRBJ2-7 better. CDR1 and CDR2 from the germline V gene are SEHNR and FQNEAQ (reference sequence). The CDR3 length is 17 residues. The CDR3 coding sequence is TGTGCCAGCAGCCCACGGTGGCGGGGCCCAAGAAACTACGAGCAGTACTTC. Translated, it gives CASSPRWRGPRNYEQYF.

The V call is TRBV25-1, the J call TRBJ2-7, with 8 bases lining up with TRBD2. The V gene's germline CDR1 is MGHDK and CDR2 SYGVNS. This CDR3 has 16 residues. Trimming took 1 base from V and 6 from J; bases not matched to a gene: 11. The CDR3 reads CASSEFTGRASGEQYF. CDR3 in DNA: TGTGCCAGCAGTGAATTTACCGGGAGGGCCTCGGGCGAGCAGTACTTC.